The rows below give T cell receptor beta chains drawn from one sample of a study of cytomegalovirus exposure and HLA in healthy donors. The method was immunoSEQ multiplex PCR; TCRdb's version includes in-frame clones alone and lacks a portion of them. The sample consists of 130,000 to 150,000 clones, roughly 72% of them appearing once. The sample taken for sequencing was PBMCs. The receptors come from a middle-aged man in good health and CMV-seronegative. CDR3s include the opening cysteine and the closing phenylalanine or tryptophan. The order of the fields is clone size, D gene, V gene, J gene, CDR3 DNA, CDR3 protein. D genes are given only for firm matches. A clone size is listed for some rows: how often the clone was seen (once, few, many), or a class if it is expanded.

abundance: .; d_gene: TRBD1; v_gene: TRBV5-1; j_gene: TRBJ2-1; CDR3nt: TGCGCCAGCAGCTTGGGGCAGGGGGCGAGCAATGAGCAGTTCTTC; CDR3aa: CASSLGQGASNEQFF
abundance: .; d_gene: .; v_gene: TRBV6-4; j_gene: TRBJ2-3; CDR3nt: TGTGCCAGCAGTGACTTGCCTAGCAGGAAGAGCACAGATACGCAGTATTTT; CDR3aa: CASSDLPSRKSTDTQYF
abundance: .; d_gene: .; v_gene: TRBV30; j_gene: TRBJ1-3; CDR3nt: TGTGCCTGGAGTGTATCCGGGACTCTAGGAAACACCATATATTTT; CDR3aa: CAWSVSGTLGNTIYF
abundance: .; d_gene: TRBD1; v_gene: TRBV5-6; j_gene: TRBJ1-2; CDR3nt: TGTGCCAGCAGCTTGACAGGGGGAAGCTATGGCTACACCTTC; CDR3aa: CASSLTGGSYGYTF
abundance: .; d_gene: TRBD2; v_gene: TRBV5-4; j_gene: TRBJ2-1; CDR3nt: TGTGCCAGCAGAGGGCGGGAGGTCGGTGAGCAGTTCTTC; CDR3aa: CASRGREVGEQFF
abundance: once; d_gene: .; v_gene: TRBV7-2; j_gene: TRBJ2-3; CDR3nt: TGTGCCAGCAGCTTACAGGGAGATACGCAGTATTTT; CDR3aa: CASSLQGDTQYF
abundance: .; d_gene: .; v_gene: TRBV30; j_gene: TRBJ1-4; CDR3nt: TGTGCCTGGAGCCCGAACAGAGAAAAACTGTTTTTT; CDR3aa: CAWSPNREKLFF
abundance: once; d_gene: .; v_gene: TRBV4-3; j_gene: TRBJ2-1; CDR3nt: TGCGCCAGCAGCCAAAGCAGACATAACTCCTACAATGAGCAGTTCTTC; CDR3aa: CASSQSRHNSYNEQFF
abundance: .; d_gene: TRBD2; v_gene: TRBV6-6; j_gene: TRBJ2-2; CDR3nt: TGTGCCAGCAGTGTCGGGGGGGTCGGCGGGGAGCTGTTTTTT; CDR3aa: CASSVGGVGGELFF
abundance: .; d_gene: TRBD1; v_gene: TRBV4-1; j_gene: TRBJ1-1; CDR3nt: TGCGCCAGCAGCCGGCAGGGGGGATGGGGGAACACTGAAGCTTTCTTT; CDR3aa: CASSRQGGWGNTEAFF
abundance: .; d_gene: .; v_gene: TRBV19; j_gene: TRBJ1-1; CDR3nt: TGTGCCAGTAGTGTAACGGGGGCTGAAGCTTTCTTT; CDR3aa: CASSVTGAEAFF
abundance: .; d_gene: TRBD1; v_gene: TRBV7-9; j_gene: TRBJ2-7; CDR3nt: TGTGCCAGCAGCCCGTGGGGAGACAGGGGTAACGAGCAGTACTTC; CDR3aa: CASSPWGDRGNEQYF
abundance: .; d_gene: TRBD2; v_gene: TRBV10-3; j_gene: TRBJ2-7; CDR3nt: TGTGCCATCAGGTCGGGGACTAGCGGACCCGAGGAGCAGTACTTC; CDR3aa: CAIRSGTSGPEEQYF
abundance: .; d_gene: .; v_gene: TRBV28; j_gene: TRBJ1-2; CDR3nt: TGTGCCAGCTTTTTACAGGGATATGGCTACACCTTC; CDR3aa: CASFLQGYGYTF
abundance: .; d_gene: TRBD2; v_gene: TRBV6-5; j_gene: TRBJ2-3; CDR3nt: TGTGCCAGCAGTTCCCGGGGACTAGTCACAGATACGCAGTATTTT; CDR3aa: CASSSRGLVTDTQYF
abundance: .; d_gene: .; v_gene: TRBV5-1; j_gene: TRBJ1-2; CDR3nt: TGCGCCAGCAGCATGACAGAGAACTATGGCTACACCTTC; CDR3aa: CASSMTENYGYTF
abundance: .; d_gene: .; v_gene: TRBV2; j_gene: TRBJ2-7; CDR3nt: TGTGCCAGCAGTGAGGGTAGGGGGAGGGCGGACGAGCAGTACTTC; CDR3aa: CASSEGRGRADEQYF
abundance: .; d_gene: .; v_gene: TRBV5-1; j_gene: TRBJ2-3; CDR3nt: TGCGCCAGCAGCTTGGATAGCGCAGATACGCAGTATTTT; CDR3aa: CASSLDSADTQYF
abundance: once; d_gene: TRBD2; v_gene: TRBV5-8; j_gene: TRBJ2-7; CDR3nt: TGTGCCAGCAGGGGGGAGGGGAACTACGAGCAGTACTTC; CDR3aa: CASRGEGNYEQYF
abundance: .; d_gene: .; v_gene: TRBV9; j_gene: TRBJ2-5; CDR3nt: TGTGCCAGCAGCGTAGGAGCCCGGGTAGAGACCCAGTACTTC; CDR3aa: CASSVGARVETQYF
abundance: .; d_gene: .; v_gene: TRBV27; j_gene: TRBJ2-1; CDR3nt: TGTGCCAGCAGCGTAAGTCCGGGGTACAATGAGCAGTTCTTC; CDR3aa: CASSVSPGYNEQFF
abundance: few; d_gene: TRBD2; v_gene: TRBV7-6; j_gene: TRBJ2-7; CDR3nt: TGTGCCAGCAGCCCCGTAAGGGGGCGGGGGGGCTACGAGCAGTACTTC; CDR3aa: CASSPVRGRGGYEQYF
abundance: .; d_gene: TRBD1; v_gene: TRBV5-1; j_gene: TRBJ2-2; CDR3nt: TGCGCCAGCAGCCGTCGGACAGGGGACCTGAACACCGGGGAGCTGTTTTTT; CDR3aa: CASSRRTGDLNTGELFF
abundance: .; d_gene: TRBD2; v_gene: TRBV28; j_gene: TRBJ2-7; CDR3nt: TGTGCCAGCAGTTTTAGACTAGCGGGAATTTACGAGCAGTACTTC; CDR3aa: CASSFRLAGIYEQYF
abundance: .; d_gene: .; v_gene: TRBV5-4; j_gene: TRBJ2-1; CDR3nt: TGTGCCAGCAGCTTGGCCAGGAAGGTTGAGCAGTTCTTC; CDR3aa: CASSLARKVEQFF
abundance: .; d_gene: TRBD1; v_gene: TRBV27; j_gene: TRBJ1-5; CDR3nt: TGTGCCAGCCGACAGGGAGGCAATCAGCCCCAGCATTTT; CDR3aa: CASRQGGNQPQHF
abundance: .; d_gene: TRBD2; v_gene: TRBV5-4; j_gene: TRBJ2-2; CDR3nt: TGTGCCAGCAGCCGCGGGGGGGTGAACGGGGAGCTGTTTTTT; CDR3aa: CASSRGGVNGELFF
abundance: once; d_gene: TRBD2; v_gene: TRBV9; j_gene: TRBJ2-7; CDR3nt: TGTGCCAGCAGCGTAGGGGGGGAGGGCCCCTACGAGCAGTACTTC; CDR3aa: CASSVGGEGPYEQYF
abundance: .; d_gene: .; v_gene: TRBV2; j_gene: TRBJ1-2; CDR3nt: TGTGCCAGCAGTGAATTTCCCTACGGCTACACCTTC; CDR3aa: CASSEFPYGYTF
abundance: .; d_gene: .; v_gene: TRBV25-1; j_gene: TRBJ2-3; CDR3nt: TGTGCCAGCAGTGTACTAGCCGATACGCAGTATTTT; CDR3aa: CASSVLADTQYF
abundance: .; d_gene: .; v_gene: TRBV5-4; j_gene: TRBJ2-7; CDR3nt: TGTGCCAGCAGAGGAACGGACAGAAGCGAGCAGTACTTC; CDR3aa: CASRGTDRSEQYF
abundance: .; d_gene: .; v_gene: TRBV12-5; j_gene: TRBJ1-5; CDR3nt: TGTGCTAGTGGGCTTAATAGCAATCAGCCCCAGAATTTT; CDR3aa: CASGLNSNQPQNF
abundance: .; d_gene: .; v_gene: TRBV7-6; j_gene: TRBJ2-5; CDR3nt: TGTGCCAGCAGCTTAATCACAGGGCCCCAAGAGACCCAGTACTTC; CDR3aa: CASSLITGPQETQYF
abundance: .; d_gene: TRBD1; v_gene: TRBV7-3; j_gene: TRBJ1-4; CDR3nt: TGTGCCAGCAGCTTATGGACACAGGGGGGGGAAAAACTGTTTTTT; CDR3aa: CASSLWTQGGEKLFF
abundance: .; d_gene: .; v_gene: TRBV28; j_gene: TRBJ1-3; CDR3nt: TGTGCCAGCAGCCCGGGCGACAGGATCTCTGGAAACACCATATATTTT; CDR3aa: CASSPGDRISGNTIYF
abundance: .; d_gene: .; v_gene: TRBV7-2; j_gene: TRBJ2-7; CDR3nt: TGTGCCAGCAGCTTAGGAGCTGACGAGCAGTACTTC; CDR3aa: CASSLGADEQYF
abundance: .; d_gene: .; v_gene: TRBV10-2; j_gene: TRBJ2-1; CDR3nt: TGCGCCAGCAGGGGTATCGCGGGCTCACACAATGAGCAGTTCTTC; CDR3aa: CASRGIAGSHNEQFF
abundance: .; d_gene: .; v_gene: TRBV6-5; j_gene: TRBJ1-3; CDR3nt: TGTGCCAGCACCCTAGCCCCGTTCTCTGGAAACACCATATATTTT; CDR3aa: CASTLAPFSGNTIYF
abundance: once; d_gene: TRBD1; v_gene: TRBV4-1; j_gene: TRBJ2-7; CDR3nt: TGCGCCAGCAGCCCGGGACAGGGGTACGACTACGAGCAGTACTTC; CDR3aa: CASSPGQGYDYEQYF
abundance: .; d_gene: .; v_gene: TRBV21-1; j_gene: TRBJ1-4; CDR3nt: TGTGCCAGCAGCAAAGAGACAGGGAAAGGTGAAAAACTGTTTTTT; CDR3aa: CASSKETGKGEKLFF
abundance: .; d_gene: TRBD2; v_gene: TRBV6-4; j_gene: TRBJ2-1; CDR3nt: TGTGCCAGCAGTGTCTTAGCGGGGTCTTTGGATGAGCAGTTCTTC; CDR3aa: CASSVLAGSLDEQFF
abundance: .; d_gene: .; v_gene: TRBV14; j_gene: TRBJ1-3; CDR3nt: TGTGCCAGCAGCCAAGGTTGGTGGGAGAGCTCTGGAAACACCATATATTTT; CDR3aa: CASSQGWWESSGNTIYF
abundance: .; d_gene: TRBD2; v_gene: TRBV5-1; j_gene: TRBJ2-2; CDR3nt: TGCGCCAGCAGCTTGGCACCTAGCGGGGTGAACACCGGGGAGCTGTTTTTT; CDR3aa: CASSLAPSGVNTGELFF
abundance: .; d_gene: TRBD1; v_gene: TRBV5-4; j_gene: TRBJ2-1; CDR3nt: TGTGCCAGCAGCTTGGACGGACAGGCTTACAATGAGCAGTTCTTC; CDR3aa: CASSLDGQAYNEQFF
abundance: .; d_gene: .; v_gene: TRBV7-9; j_gene: TRBJ2-2; CDR3nt: TGTGCCAGCAGCTTCGGGTCAGGGGCCGCGTGGAACACCGGGGAGCTGTTTTTT; CDR3aa: CASSFGSGAAWNTGELFF
abundance: .; d_gene: TRBD1; v_gene: TRBV9; j_gene: TRBJ2-2; CDR3nt: TGTGCCAGCAGCGGGGGACAGGCGAACACCGGGGAGCTGTTTTTT; CDR3aa: CASSGGQANTGELFF
abundance: .; d_gene: TRBD2; v_gene: TRBV4-2; j_gene: TRBJ2-1; CDR3nt: TGTGCCAGCAGCCTGACTAGCGGGGGGTACAATGAGCAGTTCTTC; CDR3aa: CASSLTSGGYNEQFF
abundance: .; d_gene: TRBD2; v_gene: TRBV30; j_gene: TRBJ2-5; CDR3nt: TGTGCCTGGAGTGTGGGTAGTAGCGGGTACGGGGAGACCCAGTACTTC; CDR3aa: CAWSVGSSGYGETQYF
abundance: .; d_gene: .; v_gene: TRBV9; j_gene: TRBJ1-1; CDR3nt: TGTGCCAGCAGCCCTTTCCGCAGTATGAAAACTGAAGCTTTCTTT; CDR3aa: CASSPFRSMKTEAFF
abundance: few; d_gene: .; v_gene: TRBV28; j_gene: TRBJ1-5; CDR3nt: TGTGCCAGCAGTTTAGGGCCAACCATCACACAGGGAAATCAGCCCCAGAATTTT; CDR3aa: CASSLGPTITQGNQPQNF
abundance: .; d_gene: TRBD1; v_gene: TRBV27; j_gene: TRBJ2-7; CDR3nt: TGTGCCAGCAGTCCACAAAACAGGGGTTACCACGAGCAGTACTTC; CDR3aa: CASSPQNRGYHEQYF
abundance: .; d_gene: TRBD1; v_gene: TRBV5-6; j_gene: TRBJ2-7; CDR3nt: TGTGCCAGCAGTAGGATTGGACAGGGAAACTACGAGCAGTACTTC; CDR3aa: CASSRIGQGNYEQYF